The 14 T cell receptor beta chains below all came from one sample that was sequenced in a study of blood T cell repertoires in COVID-19. Method: immunoSEQ multiplex PCR; TCRdb's copy keeps in-frame clones and lacks some. Among 250,000 to 400,000 clones listed, 90% were seen once. Sequencing used peripheral blood. These receptors came from a woman aged 25-40 years with COVID-19, enrolled during active disease.

The rearrangement uses TRBV13 and TRBJ2-3; TRBD2 aligns across 7 bases. There are 15 residues in the CDR3. The V segment lost 5 bases and the J segment 1 base; nucleotides outside the gene matches: 6. Germline V gives CDR1 PRHDT, CDR2 FYEKMQ (reference sequence). This CDR3 is CASSPTAGGTDTQYF. In DNA form, the CDR3 reads TGTGCCAGCAGCCCCACCGCGGGGGGCACAGATACGCAGTATTTT.

J is TRBJ2-1 and V is TRBV5-8; the D gene is possibly TRBD2 (6 bases). Deletions cut 7 bases from V and 0 bases from J, with 17 bases between. CDR3 length: 16 amino acids. Germline CDR1 and CDR2: SGHTS and YDEGEE. This CDR3 is CASRPLASISYNEQFF. CDR3 bases: TGTGCCAGCCGCCCTCTAGCGTCAATCTCCTACAATGAGCAGTTCTTC.

V and J are TRBV7-8 and TRBJ1-6; 10 bases agree with TRBD1. Germline-derived CDR1 and CDR2 are SGHVS and FQNEAQ. The CDR3 runs to 14 residues. Trimming at V came to 5 bases and at J to 8 bases, leaving 3 bases not matched to a gene. CDR3 in amino acids: CASSAGTGDSPLHF. The CDR3 DNA follows: TGTGCCAGCAGCGCCGGGACAGGGGATTCACCCCTCCACTTT. The full variable domain, completed using reference TRBV7-8 and TRBJ1-6, is GAGVSQSPRYKVAKRGQDVALRCDPISGHVSLFWYQQALGQGPEFLTYFQNEAQLDKSGLPSDRFFAERPEGSVSTLKIQRTQQEDSAVYLCASSAGTGDSPLHFGNGTRLTVT.

The rearrangement uses TRBV27 and TRBJ1-1; no clear D gene. V dropped 5 bases and J dropped 7 bases, with 14 bases sitting between them. The CDR3 spans 13 residues. CDR1 and CDR2 from the germline V gene are MNHEY and SMNVEV (reference sequence). CDR3 nucleotides: TGTGCCAGCAGTCTACACAGCCTCAGTGAAGCTTTCTTT. Translating it yields CASSLHSLSEAFF.

The V gene is TRBV10-2, the J gene TRBJ2-1; possibly TRBD2 for D (6 bases). The CDR3 loop spans 13 amino acids. The V gene lost 8 bases and the J gene lost 1 base, with 9 bases spanning the gap. Germline CDR1 reads WSHSY; CDR2 reads SAAADI. This CDR3 reads CASRERSYNEQFF. In DNA form, the CDR3 reads TGCGCCAGCCGGGAGAGGTCCTACAATGAGCAGTTCTTC.

The rearrangement uses TRBV2 and TRBJ1-5; 7 nucleotides align to TRBD1. From germline, CDR1 is SNHLY and CDR2 FYNNEI. V dropped 6 bases and J dropped 3; count of bases not matched to a gene: 5. CDR3 size: 14 residues. DNA of the CDR3: TGTGCCAGCAGGCCCGGGACAGACAATCAGCCCCAGCATTTT. Translated: CASRPGTDNQPQHF.

V is TRBV15 and J is TRBJ2-7, with 8 positions matching TRBD2. After removal of 5 bases from V and 7 bases from J, the junction contained 7 bases not matched to a gene. Germline CDR1 reads LNHNV; CDR2 reads YYDKDF (reference sequence). CDR3 length equals 13 residues. CDR3 sequence: CATSEGTSREQYF. In DNA form, the CDR3 reads TGTGCCACCAGCGAAGGGACTAGTCGGGAGCAGTACTTC.

In this sample, this clone turned up once. Other nucleotide sequences in the sample specify the same CDR3. The chain is built from TRBV6-1 and TRBJ2-7; 12 positions match TRBD1. CDR3 length: 15 amino acids. V shed 2 bases, J shed 6 bases, and the junction held 5 bases outside the gene matches. The germline V gene encodes CDR1 MNHNS and CDR2 SASEGT. This CDR3 is CASSERGQGAGEQYF. In nucleotides, the CDR3 is TGTGCCAGCAGTGAACGGGGACAGGGGGCAGGCGAGCAGTACTTC.

The gene calls are TRBV19 and TRBJ1-5; D call uncertain. The CDR3 consists of 13 residues. The V gene's germline CDR1 is LNHDA and CDR2 SQIVND (reference sequence). Trimming stripped 5 bases from V and 6 bases from J, with 11 bases between. Here the CDR3 DNA reads TGTGCCAGTAGTGGTCATGTTAGTCAGCCCCAGCATTTT. Amino acid sequence: CASSGHVSQPQHF.

The J gene is TRBJ2-5, the V gene TRBV4-2; weak D call: TRBD2 (6 bases). V shed 3 bases and J shed 1 base, with 21 bases lying between them. CDR1 is LGHNA and CDR2 is YNFKEQ in the germline V gene. The CDR3 spans 18 residues. CDR3 protein: CASSQGGVAGSFQETQYF. The CDR3 region has the DNA TGTGCCAGCAGCCAGGGGGGTGTGGCAGGGAGCTTCCAAGAGACCCAGTACTTC.

V gene TRBV7-2 combines with J gene TRBJ2-7; 8 nucleotides align to TRBD1. V shed 2 bases, J shed 9 bases, and the junction held 12 bases outside the gene matches. This CDR3 has 15 residues. Germline V lookup: CDR1 SGHTA, CDR2 FQGNSA. The CDR3 loop reads CASSLTAGGLGVQYF. CDR3 in DNA: TGTGCCAGCAGCTTAACGGCAGGGGGCCTGGGGGTGCAGTACTTC.

The chain carries TRBV25-1 and TRBJ2-1; perhaps TRBD1 as D (7 bases). V dropped 8 bases and J dropped 4 bases, with 27 bases sitting between them. The CDR3 loop spans 18 amino acids. The germline V gene has CDR1 MGHDK and CDR2 SYGVNS. CDR3 in amino acids: CASSRFVEGANFYNEQFF. The CDR3 DNA reads as TGTGCCAGCTCGCGTTTTGTGGAGGGGGCAAACTTTTACAATGAGCAGTTCTTC.

The rearrangement uses TRBV29-1 and TRBJ2-3; the D call may be TRBD1 or TRBD2 (5 bases each). The V and J ends lost 8 bases and 2 bases respectively, with 20 bases between them. Germline CDR1 reads SQVTM; CDR2 reads ANQGSEA. The CDR3 has 15 amino acids. The CDR3 DNA sequence: TGCAGCACAGGCGAGCGGCTCCCTTACACAGATACGCAGTATTTT. Translated: CSTGERLPYTDTQYF.

The chain combines TRBV7-2 with TRBJ1-2, with 8 nucleotides matching TRBD1. In germline, CDR1 is SGHTA, CDR2 FQGNSA. The CDR3 consists of 14 residues. With V trimmed by 5 bases and J by 6 bases, 8 bases remained unmatched. DNA of the CDR3: TGTGCCAGCAGCACCCAAGGACAGGGTAATGGCTACACCTTC. This translates into CASSTQGQGNGYTF.